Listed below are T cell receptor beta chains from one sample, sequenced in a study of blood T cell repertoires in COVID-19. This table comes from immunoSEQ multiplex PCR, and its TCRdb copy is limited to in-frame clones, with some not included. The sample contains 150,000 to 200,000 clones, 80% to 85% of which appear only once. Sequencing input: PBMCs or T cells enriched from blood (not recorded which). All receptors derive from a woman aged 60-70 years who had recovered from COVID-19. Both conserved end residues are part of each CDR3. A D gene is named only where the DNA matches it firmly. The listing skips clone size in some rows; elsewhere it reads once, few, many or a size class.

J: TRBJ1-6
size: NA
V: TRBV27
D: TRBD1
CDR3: CASSLRLQGAHRSYNSPLHF
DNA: TGTGCCAGCAGTCTTCGTCTCCAGGGGGCGCATAGGTCCTATAATTCACCCCTCCACTTT

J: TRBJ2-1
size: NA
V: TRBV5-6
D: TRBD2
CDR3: CASSFGGRAGEQFF
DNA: TGTGCCAGCAGCTTCGGAGGGAGGGCGGGTGAGCAGTTCTTC

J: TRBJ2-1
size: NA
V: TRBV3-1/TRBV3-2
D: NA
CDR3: CASSQAGLAGPNEQFF
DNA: TGTGCCAGCAGCCAAGCGGGCCTAGCAGGTCCCAATGAGCAGTTCTTC

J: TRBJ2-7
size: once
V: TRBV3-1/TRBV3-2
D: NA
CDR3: CASSPRGYSYEQYF
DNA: TGTGCCAGCAGCCCTCGGGGGTATTCCTACGAGCAGTACTTC

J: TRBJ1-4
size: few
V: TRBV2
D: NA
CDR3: CASSEDRVHEKLFF
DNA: TGTGCCAGCAGTGAAGACAGGGTGCATGAAAAACTGTTTTTT

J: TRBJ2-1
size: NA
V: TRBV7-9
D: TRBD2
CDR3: CASSPIAGGPNEQFF
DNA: TGTGCCAGCAGCCCGATAGCGGGGGGGCCCAATGAGCAGTTCTTC

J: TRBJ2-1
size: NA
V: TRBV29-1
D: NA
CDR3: CSVEGAIEQFF
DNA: TGCAGCGTTGAAGGAGCGATTGAGCAGTTCTTC

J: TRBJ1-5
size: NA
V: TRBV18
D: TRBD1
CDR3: CASSPSTGGGQPQHF
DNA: TGTGCCAGCTCACCCTCAACAGGGGGCGGTCAGCCCCAGCATTTT

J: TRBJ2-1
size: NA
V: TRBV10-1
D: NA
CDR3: CASSEAPRVGEQFF
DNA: TGCGCCAGCAGTGAGGCCCCCCGGGTTGGTGAGCAGTTCTTC

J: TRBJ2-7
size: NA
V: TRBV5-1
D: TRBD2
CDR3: CASSLLAGGFISSYEQYF
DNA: TGCGCCAGCAGCTTGCTAGCGGGGGGGTTTATTAGCTCCTACGAGCAGTACTTC

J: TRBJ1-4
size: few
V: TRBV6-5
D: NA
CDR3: CASSPHAVNEKLFF
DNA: TGTGCCAGCAGCCCCCACGCGGTTAATGAAAAACTGTTTTTT

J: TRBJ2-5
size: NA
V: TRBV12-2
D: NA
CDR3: CASRLVSKNNQETQYF
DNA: TGTGCAAGTCGCTTAGTTTCCAAAAACAATCAAGAGACCCAGTACTTC

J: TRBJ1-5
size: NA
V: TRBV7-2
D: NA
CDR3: CASSLVAGRNQPQHF
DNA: TGTGCCAGCAGCTTAGTCGCGGGACGAAATCAGCCCCAGCATTTT

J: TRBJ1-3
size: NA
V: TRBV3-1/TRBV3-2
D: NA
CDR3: CASSQGAPGNTIYF
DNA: TGTGCCAGCAGCCAGGGGGCCCCTGGAAACACCATATATTTT

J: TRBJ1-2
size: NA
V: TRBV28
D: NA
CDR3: CASSLLALSNYGYTF
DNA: TGTGCCAGCAGTTTGTTAGCTCTTTCTAACTATGGCTACACCTTC

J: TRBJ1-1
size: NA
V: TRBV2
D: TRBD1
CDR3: CASRAYLWDSEAFF
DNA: TGTGCCAGCAGGGCTTACTTATGGGACAGTGAAGCTTTCTTT

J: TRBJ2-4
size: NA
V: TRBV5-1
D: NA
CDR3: CASSLLGAGSAKNIQYF
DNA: TGCGCCAGCAGCTTGCTGGGCGCTGGATCGGCCAAAAACATTCAGTACTTC

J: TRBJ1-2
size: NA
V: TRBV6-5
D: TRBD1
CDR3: CASKTGTGNYGYTF
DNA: TGTGCCAGCAAAACCGGGACAGGGAACTATGGCTACACCTTC

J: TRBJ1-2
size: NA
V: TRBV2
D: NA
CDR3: CASSIDRIYGYTF
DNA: TGTGCCAGCAGTATAGACAGGATCTATGGCTACACCTTC

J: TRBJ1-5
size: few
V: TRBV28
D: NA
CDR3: CASISIRGNQPQHF
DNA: TGTGCCAGCATATCAATCAGGGGCAATCAGCCCCAGCATTTT

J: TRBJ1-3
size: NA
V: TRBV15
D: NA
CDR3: CATSQGSGNTIYF
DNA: TGTGCCACCAGTCAGGGTTCTGGAAACACCATATATTTT

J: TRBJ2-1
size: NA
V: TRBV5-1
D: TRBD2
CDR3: CASTRSGGTNNEQFF
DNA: TGCGCCAGCACCCGTAGCGGGGGGACGAACAATGAGCAGTTCTTC

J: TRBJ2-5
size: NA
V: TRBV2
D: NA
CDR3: CASAPGMVQETQYF
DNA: TGTGCCAGCGCGCCGGGGATGGTCCAAGAGACCCAGTACTTC

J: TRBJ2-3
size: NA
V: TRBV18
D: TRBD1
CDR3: CASSPSQGVPDTQYF
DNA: TGTGCCAGCTCACCATCTCAGGGGGTCCCAGATACGCAGTATTTT

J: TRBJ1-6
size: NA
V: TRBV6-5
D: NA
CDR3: CASFGRARVNSPLHF
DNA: TGTGCCAGCTTCGGCAGGGCCAGGGTTAATTCACCCCTCCACTTT

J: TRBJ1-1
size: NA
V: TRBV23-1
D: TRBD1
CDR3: CASSQLQGAMNTEAFF
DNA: TGCGCCAGCAGTCAACTCCAGGGGGCAATGAACACTGAAGCTTTCTTT

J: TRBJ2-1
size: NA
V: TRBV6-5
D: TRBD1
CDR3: CASSRGQVSYNEQFF
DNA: TGTGCCAGCAGCCGGGGACAGGTCTCCTACAATGAGCAGTTCTTC

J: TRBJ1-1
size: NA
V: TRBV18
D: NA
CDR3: CASSQGHPYGTEAFF
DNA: TGTGCCAGCTCCCAGGGGCATCCCTACGGGACTGAAGCTTTCTTT

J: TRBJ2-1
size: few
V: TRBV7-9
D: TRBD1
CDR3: CASSLSGGFGEQFF
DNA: TGTGCCAGCAGCTTATCAGGGGGTTTTGGTGAGCAGTTCTTC

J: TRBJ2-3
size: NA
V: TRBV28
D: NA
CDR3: CASTRQQTSTDTQYF
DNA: TGTGCCAGCACCCGCCAGCAGACAAGCACAGATACGCAGTATTTT

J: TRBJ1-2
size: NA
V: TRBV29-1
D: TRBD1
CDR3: CSVDPGDRGLAVNTF
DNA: TGCAGCGTTGACCCCGGGGACAGGGGCCTAGCGGTTAACACCTTC

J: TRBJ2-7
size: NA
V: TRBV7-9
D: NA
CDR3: CASSLGPHEQYF
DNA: TGTGCCAGCAGCTTGGGCCCCCACGAGCAGTACTTC

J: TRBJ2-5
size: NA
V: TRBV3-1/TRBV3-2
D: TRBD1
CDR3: CASSQGQGPQETQYF
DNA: TGTGCCAGCAGTCAGGGACAGGGGCCACAAGAGACCCAGTACTTC

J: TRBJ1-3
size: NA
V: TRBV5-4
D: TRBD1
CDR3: CASSPSGGHRGGNTIYF
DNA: TGTGCCAGCAGCCCGAGTGGGGGACACAGGGGTGGTAACACCATATATTTT

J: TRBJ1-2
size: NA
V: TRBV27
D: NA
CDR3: CASSATKTVGGYTF
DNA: TGTGCCAGCAGTGCCACAAAGACAGTGGGTGGCTACACCTTC

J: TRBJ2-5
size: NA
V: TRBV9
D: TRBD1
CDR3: CASSDGTDQETQYF
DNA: TGTGCCAGCAGCGACGGGACAGACCAAGAGACCCAGTACTTC

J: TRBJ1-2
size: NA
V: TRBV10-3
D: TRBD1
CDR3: CAISDGQGNGYTF
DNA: TGTGCCATCAGTGACGGACAGGGGAACGGCTACACCTTC

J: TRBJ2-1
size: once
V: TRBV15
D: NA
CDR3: CATSRSQGYGDEQFF
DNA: TGTGCCACCAGCAGGTCACAGGGATATGGGGATGAGCAGTTCTTC

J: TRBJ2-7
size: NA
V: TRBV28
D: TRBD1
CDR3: CASSSRDRHRLYEQYF
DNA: TGTGCCAGCAGTTCCCGGGACAGACACAGACTCTACGAGCAGTACTTC

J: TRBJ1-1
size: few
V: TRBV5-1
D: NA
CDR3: CASSVDIPLNTEAFF
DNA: TGCGCCAGCAGCGTGGACATCCCGTTGAACACTGAAGCTTTCTTT

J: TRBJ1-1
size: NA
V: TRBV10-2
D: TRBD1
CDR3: CATNLGTGNTEAFF
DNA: TGCGCCACGAACCTCGGGACAGGGAACACTGAAGCTTTCTTT

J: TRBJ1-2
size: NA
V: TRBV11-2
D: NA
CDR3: CASSLVTPGRFGYTF
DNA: TGTGCCAGCAGCTTAGTGACTCCAGGGAGGTTTGGCTACACCTTC

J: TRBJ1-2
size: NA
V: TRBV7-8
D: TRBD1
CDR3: CASSSGQGGYGYTF
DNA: TGTGCCAGCAGCTCTGGACAGGGGGGCTATGGCTACACCTTC

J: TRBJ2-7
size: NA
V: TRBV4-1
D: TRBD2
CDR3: CASSQEGTSGRAYEQYF
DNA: TGCGCCAGCAGCCAAGAGGGCACTAGCGGGAGGGCCTACGAGCAGTACTTC

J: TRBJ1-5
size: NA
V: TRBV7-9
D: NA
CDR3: CASSDQTGSNQPQHF
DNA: TGTGCCAGCAGCGACCAGACAGGCAGCAATCAGCCCCAGCATTTT

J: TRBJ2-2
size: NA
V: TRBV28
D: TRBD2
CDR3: CASSRGLAGALNTGELFF
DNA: TGTGCCAGCAGTCGGGGACTAGCGGGTGCCTTGAATACCGGGGAGCTGTTTTTT

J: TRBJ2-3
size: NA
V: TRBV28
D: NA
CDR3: CASSPLILRDTQYF
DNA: TGTGCCAGCAGTCCCCTTATTCTACGGGATACGCAGTATTTT

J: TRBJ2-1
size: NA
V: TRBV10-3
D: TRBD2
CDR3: CAISELGTTYNEQFF
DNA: TGTGCCATCAGTGAGCTAGGGACTACTTACAATGAGCAGTTCTTC

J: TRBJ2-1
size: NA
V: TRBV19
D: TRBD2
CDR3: CASGLAGLNVYEQFF
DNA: TGTGCCAGTGGACTAGCGGGTCTTAACGTATATGAGCAGTTCTTC

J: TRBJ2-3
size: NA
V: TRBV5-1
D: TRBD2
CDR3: CASRTSATDTQYF
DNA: TGCGCCAGTCGGACTAGCGCAACAGATACGCAGTATTTT

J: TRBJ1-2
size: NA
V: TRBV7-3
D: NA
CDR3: CAGSQTAGRDGYTF
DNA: TGTGCCGGCAGTCAAACGGCGGGGAGGGATGGCTACACCTTC

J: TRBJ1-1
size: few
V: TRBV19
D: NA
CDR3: CASSPDRRVSDAFF
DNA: TGTGCCAGTAGTCCTGACAGACGTGTGTCAGACGCTTTCTTT

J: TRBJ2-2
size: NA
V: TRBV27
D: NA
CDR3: CASRRDIGFTGELFF
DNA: TGTGCCAGCAGACGGGACATTGGGTTCACCGGGGAGCTGTTTTTT

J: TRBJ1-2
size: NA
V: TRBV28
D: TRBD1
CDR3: CASSLVAFVDRVYGYTF
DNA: TGTGCCAGCAGTTTGGTCGCCTTCGTCGACAGGGTCTATGGCTACACCTTC

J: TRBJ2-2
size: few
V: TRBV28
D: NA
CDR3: CASSLGGMNTGELFF
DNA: TGTGCCAGCAGTTTAGGAGGGATGAACACCGGGGAGCTGTTTTTT

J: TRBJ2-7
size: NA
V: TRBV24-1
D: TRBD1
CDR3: CATSDGRTGNNGPYEQYF
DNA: TGTGCCACCAGTGATGGTAGGACAGGGAACAATGGGCCCTACGAGCAGTACTTC

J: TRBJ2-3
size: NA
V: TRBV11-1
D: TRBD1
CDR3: CASSFRGQSTDTQYF
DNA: TGTGCCAGCAGCTTCAGGGGGCAGAGCACAGATACGCAGTATTTT